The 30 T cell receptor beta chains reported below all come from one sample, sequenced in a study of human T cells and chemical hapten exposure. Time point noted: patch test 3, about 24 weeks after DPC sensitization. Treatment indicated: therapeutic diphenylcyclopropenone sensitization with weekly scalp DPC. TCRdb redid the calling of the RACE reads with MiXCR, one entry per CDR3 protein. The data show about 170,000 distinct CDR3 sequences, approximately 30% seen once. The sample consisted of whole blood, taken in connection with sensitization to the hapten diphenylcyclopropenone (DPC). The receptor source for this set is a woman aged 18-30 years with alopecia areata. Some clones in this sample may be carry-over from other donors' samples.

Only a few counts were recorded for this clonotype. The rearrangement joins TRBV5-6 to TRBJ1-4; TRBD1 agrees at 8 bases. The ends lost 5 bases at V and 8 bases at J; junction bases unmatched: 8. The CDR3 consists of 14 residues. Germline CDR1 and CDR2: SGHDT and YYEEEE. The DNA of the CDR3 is TGTGCCAGCAGTTACGACAGGGGACTCGAAAAACTGTTTTTT. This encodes CASSYDRGLEKLFF. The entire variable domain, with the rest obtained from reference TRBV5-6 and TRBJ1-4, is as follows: DAGVTQSPTHLIKTRGQQVTLRCSPKSGHDTVSWYQQALGQGPQFIFQYYEEEERQRGNFPDRFSGHQFPNYSSELNVNALLLGDSALYLCASSYDRGLEKLFFGSGTQLSVL.

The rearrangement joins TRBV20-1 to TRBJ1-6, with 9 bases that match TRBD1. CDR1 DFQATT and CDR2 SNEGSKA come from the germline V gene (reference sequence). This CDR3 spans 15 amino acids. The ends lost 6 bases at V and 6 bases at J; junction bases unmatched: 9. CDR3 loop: CSAQPGQGLNSPLHF. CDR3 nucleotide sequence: TGCAGTGCGCAGCCGGGACAGGGCCTTAATTCACCCCTCCACTTT.

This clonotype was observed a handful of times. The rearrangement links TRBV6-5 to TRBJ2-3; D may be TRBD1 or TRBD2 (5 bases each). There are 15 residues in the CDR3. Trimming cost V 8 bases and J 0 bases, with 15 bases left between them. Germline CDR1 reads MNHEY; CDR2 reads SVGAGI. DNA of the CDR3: TGTGCCAGCGGGCCCGGGACCCTTAGCACAGATACGCAGTATTTT. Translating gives CASGPGTLSTDTQYF.

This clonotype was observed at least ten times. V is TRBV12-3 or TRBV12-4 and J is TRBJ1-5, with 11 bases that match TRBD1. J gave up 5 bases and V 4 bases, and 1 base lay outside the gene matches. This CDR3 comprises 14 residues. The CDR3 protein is CASSWTGGDQPQHF. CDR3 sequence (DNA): TGTGCCAGCAGTTGGACAGGGGGCGATCAGCCCCAGCATTTT.

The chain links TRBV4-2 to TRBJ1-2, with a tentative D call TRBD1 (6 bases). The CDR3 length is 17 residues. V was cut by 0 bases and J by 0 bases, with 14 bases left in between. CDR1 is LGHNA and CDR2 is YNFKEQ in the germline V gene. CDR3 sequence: CASSQDRGAGANYGYTF. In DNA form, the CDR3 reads TGTGCCAGCAGCCAAGATAGGGGTGCAGGGGCTAACTATGGCTACACCTTC.

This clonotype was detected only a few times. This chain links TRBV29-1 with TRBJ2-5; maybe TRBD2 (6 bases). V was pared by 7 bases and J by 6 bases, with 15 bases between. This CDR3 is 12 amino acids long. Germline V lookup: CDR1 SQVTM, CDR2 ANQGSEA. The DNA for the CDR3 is TGCAGCGCCCGCCTAGCGAGAAAGACCCAGTACTTC. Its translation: CSARLARKTQYF.

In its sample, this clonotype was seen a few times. In DNA, the CDR3 is TGCAGCGTTGGACAGGGGATTAATGAAAAACTGTTTTTT. Translation gives CSVGQGINEKLFF. The chain carries TRBV29-1 and TRBJ1-4, with 8 bases lining up with TRBD1. The germline gives CDR1 SQVTM, CDR2 ANQGSEA. V lost 4 bases to trimming and J lost 4 bases; unmatched junction nucleotides: 2. The CDR3 has 13 amino acids. Complete variable domain (other parts from reference TRBV29-1 and TRBJ1-4): SAVISQKPSRDICQRGTSLTIQCQVDSQVTMMFWYRQQPGQSLTLIATANQGSEATYESGFVIDKFPISRPNLTFSTLTVSNMSPEDSSIYLCSVGQGINEKLFFGSGTQLSVL.

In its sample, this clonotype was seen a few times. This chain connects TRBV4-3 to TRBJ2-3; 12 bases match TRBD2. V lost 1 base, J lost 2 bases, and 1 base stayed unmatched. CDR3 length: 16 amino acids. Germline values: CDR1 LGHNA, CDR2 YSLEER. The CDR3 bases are TGCGCCAGCAGCCAAGGACTAGCGGGAGTCACAGATACGCAGTATTTT. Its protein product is CASSQGLAGVTDTQYF.

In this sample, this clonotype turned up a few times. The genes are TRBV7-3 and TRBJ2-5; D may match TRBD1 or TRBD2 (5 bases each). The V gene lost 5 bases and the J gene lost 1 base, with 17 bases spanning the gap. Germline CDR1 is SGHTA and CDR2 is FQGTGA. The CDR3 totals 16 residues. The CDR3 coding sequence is TGTGCCAGCAGCCCATCCCCTCGGGGACCCCAAGAGACCCAGTACTTC. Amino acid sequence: CASSPSPRGPQETQYF. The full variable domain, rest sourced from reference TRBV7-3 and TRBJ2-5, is GAGVSQTPSNKVTEKGKYVELRCDPISGHTALYWYRQSLGQGPEFLIYFQGTGAADDSGLPNDRFFAVRPEGSVSTLKIQRTERGDSAVYLCASSPSPRGPQETQYFGPGTRLLVL.

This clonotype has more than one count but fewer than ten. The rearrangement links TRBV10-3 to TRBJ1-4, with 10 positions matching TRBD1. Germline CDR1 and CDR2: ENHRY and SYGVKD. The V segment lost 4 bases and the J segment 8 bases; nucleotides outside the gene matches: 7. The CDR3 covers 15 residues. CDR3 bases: TGTGCCATCAGTGCCGCTGGGACAGGGGACGAAAAACTGTTTTTT. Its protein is CAISAAGTGDEKLFF.

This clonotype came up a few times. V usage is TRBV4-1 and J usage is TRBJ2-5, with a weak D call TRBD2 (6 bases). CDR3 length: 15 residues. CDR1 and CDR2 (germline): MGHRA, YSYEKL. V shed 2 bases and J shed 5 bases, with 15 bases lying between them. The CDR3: CASSQTGLTRETQYF. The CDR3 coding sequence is TGCGCCAGCAGCCAAACAGGACTAACCCGGGAGACCCAGTACTTC.

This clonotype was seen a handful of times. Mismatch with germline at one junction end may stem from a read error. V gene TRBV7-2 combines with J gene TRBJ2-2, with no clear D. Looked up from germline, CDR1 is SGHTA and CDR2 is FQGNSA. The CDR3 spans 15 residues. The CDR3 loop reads CVSSSEILNTGELFF. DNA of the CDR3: TGTGTCAGCAGCTCAGAGATACTTAACACCGGGGAGCTGTTTTTT. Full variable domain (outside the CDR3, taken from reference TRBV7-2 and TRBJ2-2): GAGVSQSPSNKVTEKGKDVELRCDPISGHTALYWYRQSLGQGLEFLIYFQGNSAPDKSGLPSDRFSAERTGGSVSTLTIQRTQQEDSAVYLCVSSSEILNTGELFFGEGSRLTVL.

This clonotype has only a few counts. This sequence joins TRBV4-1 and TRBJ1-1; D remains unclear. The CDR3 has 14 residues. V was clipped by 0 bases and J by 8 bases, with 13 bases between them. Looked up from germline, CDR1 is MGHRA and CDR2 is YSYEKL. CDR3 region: CASSQEASTTEAFF. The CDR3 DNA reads TGCGCCAGCAGCCAAGAAGCATCCACAACCGAAGCTTTCTTT.

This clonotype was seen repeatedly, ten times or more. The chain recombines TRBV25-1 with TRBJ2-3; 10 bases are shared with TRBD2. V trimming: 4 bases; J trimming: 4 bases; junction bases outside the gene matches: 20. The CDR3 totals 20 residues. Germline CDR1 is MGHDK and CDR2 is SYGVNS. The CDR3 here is CASSVSGTASGSGPPDTQYF. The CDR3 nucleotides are TGTGCCAGCAGTGTCAGTGGAACAGCTAGCGGGAGTGGGCCGCCAGATACGCAGTATTTT.

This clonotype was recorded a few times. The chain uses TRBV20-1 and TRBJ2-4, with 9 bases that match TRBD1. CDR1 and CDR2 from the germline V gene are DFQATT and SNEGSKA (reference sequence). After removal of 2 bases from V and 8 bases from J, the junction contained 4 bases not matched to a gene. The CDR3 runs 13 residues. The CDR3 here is CSARQQGAYIQYF. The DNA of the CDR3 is TGCAGTGCTAGACAACAGGGGGCATACATTCAGTACTTC.

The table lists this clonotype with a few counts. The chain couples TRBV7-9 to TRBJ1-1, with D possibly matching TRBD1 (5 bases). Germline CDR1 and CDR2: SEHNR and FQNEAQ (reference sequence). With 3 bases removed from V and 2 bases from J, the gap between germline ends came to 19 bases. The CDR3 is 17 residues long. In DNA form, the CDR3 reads TGTGCCAGCAGCTTTAGCCGCCCCGGTGGGGCAAACACTGAAGCTTTCTTT. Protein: CASSFSRPGGANTEAFF.

CDR3 bases: TGTGCCAGCAGCCACGGCCGAGGGACGCAGTATTTT. Translation: CASSHGRGTQYF. The chain carries TRBV27 and TRBJ2-3; TRBD2 is a possible D gene (5 bases). The germline V gene has CDR1 MNHEY and CDR2 SMNVEV (reference sequence). The length of the CDR3 is 12 residues. The V end was cut by 6 bases, the J end by 9 bases, with 13 bases between.

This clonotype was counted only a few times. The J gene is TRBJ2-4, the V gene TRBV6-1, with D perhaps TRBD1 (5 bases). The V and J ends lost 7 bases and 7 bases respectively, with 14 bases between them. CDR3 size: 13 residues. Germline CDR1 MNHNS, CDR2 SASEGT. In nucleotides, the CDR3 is TGTGCCAGCACGCTGGGGCAGATCAACATTCAGTACTTC. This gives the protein CASTLGQINIQYF.

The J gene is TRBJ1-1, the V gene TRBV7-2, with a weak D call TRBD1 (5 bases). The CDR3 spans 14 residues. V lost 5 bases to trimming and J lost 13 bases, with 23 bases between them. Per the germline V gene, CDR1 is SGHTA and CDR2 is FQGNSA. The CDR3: CASSPDRTHKIGFF. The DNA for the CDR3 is TGTGCCAGCAGCCCCGACCGGACACACAAAATCGGTTTCTTT.

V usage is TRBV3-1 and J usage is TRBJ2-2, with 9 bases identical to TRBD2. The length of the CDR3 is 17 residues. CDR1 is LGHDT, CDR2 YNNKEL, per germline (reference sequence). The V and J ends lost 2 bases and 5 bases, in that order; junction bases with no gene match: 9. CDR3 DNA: TGTGCCAGCAGCCAACTGTCAGCGGGGGGTCGGACCGGGGAGCTGTTTTTT. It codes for CASSQLSAGGRTGELFF.

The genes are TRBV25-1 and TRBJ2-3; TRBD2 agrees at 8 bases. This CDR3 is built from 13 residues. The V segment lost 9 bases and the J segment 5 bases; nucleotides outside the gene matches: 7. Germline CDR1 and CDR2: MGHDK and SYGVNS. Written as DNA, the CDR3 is TGTGCCAGTAGCGGGAAAGGGAGAGATACGCAGTATTTT. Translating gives CASSGKGRDTQYF. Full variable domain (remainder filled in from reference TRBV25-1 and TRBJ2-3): EADIYQTPRYLVIGTGKKITLECSQTMGHDKMYWYQQDPGMELHLIHYSYGVNSTEKGDLSSESTVSRIRTEHFPLTLESARPSHTSQYLCASSGKGRDTQYFGPGTRLTVL.

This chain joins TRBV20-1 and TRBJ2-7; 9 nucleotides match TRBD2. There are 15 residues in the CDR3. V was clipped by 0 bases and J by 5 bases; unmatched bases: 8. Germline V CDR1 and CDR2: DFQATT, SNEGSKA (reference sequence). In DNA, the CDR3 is TGCAGTGCTAGAGATCTTGCGGGAGGGCCCCACGAGCAGTACTTC. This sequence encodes CSARDLAGGPHEQYF.

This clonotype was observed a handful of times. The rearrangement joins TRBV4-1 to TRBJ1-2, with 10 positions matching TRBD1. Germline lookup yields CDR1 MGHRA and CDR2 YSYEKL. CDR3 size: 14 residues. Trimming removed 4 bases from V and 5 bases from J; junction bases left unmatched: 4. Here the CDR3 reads CASSPGTGAYGYTF. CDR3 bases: TGCGCCAGCAGCCCGGGGACAGGGGCATATGGCTACACCTTC.

The DNA of the CDR3 is TGTGCCTTAAGTCCGGGGTTTACTGAAGCTTTCTTT. Residues: CALSPGFTEAFF. The chain joins TRBV30 to TRBJ1-1, with D hard to call. The CDR3 sequence is 12 residues long. Looked up from germline, CDR1 is GTSNPN and CDR2 is SVGIG (reference sequence). V lost 7 bases, J lost 5 bases, and 14 bases lay in between. The full variable domain, in which reference TRBV30 and TRBJ1-1 provide the parts outside the CDR3, is SQTIHQWPATLVQPVGSPLSLECTVEGTSNPNLYWYRQAAGRGLQLLFYSVGIGQISSEVPQNLSASRPQDRQFILSSKKLLLSDSGFYLCALSPGFTEAFFGQGTRLTVV.

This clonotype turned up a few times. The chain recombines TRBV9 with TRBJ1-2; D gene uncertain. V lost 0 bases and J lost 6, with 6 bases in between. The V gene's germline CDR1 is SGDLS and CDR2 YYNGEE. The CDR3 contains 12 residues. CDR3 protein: CASSVDGDGYTF. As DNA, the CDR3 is TGTGCCAGCAGCGTAGATGGTGATGGCTACACCTTC.

The CDR3, as DNA: TGTGCCAGCCGCGGGCCGGCAAATTATGGCTACACCTTC. The encoded protein is CASRGPANYGYTF. The chain employs TRBV12-3 or TRBV12-4 and TRBJ1-2; D call uncertain. Trimming took 8 bases from V and 5 from J, leaving 15 bases between them. This CDR3 has 13 amino acids.

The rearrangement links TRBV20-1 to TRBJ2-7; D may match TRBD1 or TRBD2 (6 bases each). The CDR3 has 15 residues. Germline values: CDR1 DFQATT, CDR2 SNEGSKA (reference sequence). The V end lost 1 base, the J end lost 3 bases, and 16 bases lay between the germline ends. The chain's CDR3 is CSARVRGEPYYEQYF. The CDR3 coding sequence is TGCAGTGCTAGAGTAAGGGGGGAGCCCTACTACGAGCAGTACTTC.

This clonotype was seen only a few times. The CDR3 region has the DNA TGCGCCAGCAGTGAACAGGGGGACACTGAAGCTTTCTTT. Protein: CASSEQGDTEAFF. This chain joins TRBV10-2 and TRBJ1-1; 8 bases are shared with TRBD1. From germline, CDR1 is WSHSY and CDR2 SAAADI. The CDR3 extends over 13 amino acids. Trimming cost V 3 bases and J 3 bases; bases outside gene matches: 0.

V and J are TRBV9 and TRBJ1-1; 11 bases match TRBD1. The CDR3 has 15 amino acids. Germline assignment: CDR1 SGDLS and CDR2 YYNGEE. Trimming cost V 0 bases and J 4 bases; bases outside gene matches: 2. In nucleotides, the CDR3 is TGTGCCAGCAGCGTAGTAGGACAGGGGGCCACTGAAGCTTTCTTT. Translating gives CASSVVGQGATEAFF. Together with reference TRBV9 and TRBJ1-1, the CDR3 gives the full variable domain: DSGVTQTPKHLITATGQRVTLRCSPRSGDLSVYWYQQSLDQGLQFLIQYYNGEERAKGNILERFSAQQFPDLHSELNLSSLELGDSALYFCASSVVGQGATEAFFGQGTRLTVV.

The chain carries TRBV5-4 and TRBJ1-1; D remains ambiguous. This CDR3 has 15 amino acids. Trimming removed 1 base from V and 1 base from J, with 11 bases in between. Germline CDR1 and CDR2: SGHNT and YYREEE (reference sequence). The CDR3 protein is CASSLKRERNTEAFF. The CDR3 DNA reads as TGTGCCAGCAGCTTGAAAAGGGAGAGGAACACTGAAGCTTTCTTT. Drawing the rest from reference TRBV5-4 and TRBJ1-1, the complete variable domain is ETGVTQSPTHLIKTRGQQVTLRCSSQSGHNTVSWYQQALGQGPQFIFQYYREEENGRGNFPPRFSGLQFPNYSSELNVNALELDDSALYLCASSLKRERNTEAFFGQGTRLTVV.